A single sample is the source of the 11 T cell receptor beta chains below, sequenced in a study of cytomegalovirus exposure and HLA in healthy donors. Researchers ran the PCR with 60 Vbeta and 13 Jbeta primers. Sequencing used immunoSEQ multiplex PCR; TCRdb keeps in-frame clones, though not all of them. This table holds 150,000 or so clones, approximately 82% found once. Sequenced sample: PBMCs. All receptors derive from a man between 25 and 39 years old in good health and CMV-seropositive.

The CDR3 loop is CASSQDGGLKGEKLFF. The CDR3 DNA reads as TGCGCCAGCAGCCAAGACGGGGGGCTAAAAGGTGAAAAACTGTTTTTT. The gene calls are TRBV4-1 and TRBJ1-4; maybe TRBD1 (6 bases). Germline CDR1 reads MGHRA; CDR2 reads YSYEKL. V was clipped by 0 bases and J by 7 bases, with 15 bases between them. The CDR3 spans 16 residues.

This clone was seen a handful of times. This sequence joins TRBV7-6 and TRBJ1-5; D might be TRBD1 (5 bases). This CDR3 region has 15 residues. Trimming cost V 1 base and J 1 base, with 8 bases left between them. Germline V gene lookup returns CDR1 SGHVS and CDR2 FNYEAQ. DNA of the CDR3: TGTGCCAGCAGCTTAGACGGGGGGAGCAATCAGCCCCAGCATTTT. Protein: CASSLDGGSNQPQHF.

The chain joins TRBV13 to TRBJ2-7; TRBD1 matches 9 bases. Trimming took 5 bases from V and 2 from J; bases not matched to a gene: 4. The CDR3 extends over 14 amino acids. Germline V gives CDR1 PRHDT, CDR2 FYEKMQ (reference sequence). Here the CDR3 DNA reads TGTGCCAGCAGCCCAGGGACAGGGACCTACGAGCAGTACTTC. Residues: CASSPGTGTYEQYF.

About this clone itself: The junction and the germline gene differ at one end; a read error may be behind it. The chain recombines TRBV2 with TRBJ2-1; the D gene could be TRBD1 or TRBD2 (7 bases each). The CDR3 runs 15 residues. In germline, CDR1 is SNHLY, CDR2 FYNNEI. The CDR3 sequence is CASSEGGGSRGEQFF. CDR3 sequence (DNA): TGTGCCAGCAGCGAAGGGGGCGGGAGTAGGGGGGAGCAGTTCTTC.

This clone was counted once. This chain connects TRBV29-1 to TRBJ2-4; 9 bases align to TRBD1. Germline loops: CDR1 SQVTM, CDR2 ANQGSEA. V lost 7 bases, J lost 5 bases, and 6 bases stayed unmatched. This CDR3 comprises 13 residues. In DNA form, the CDR3 reads TGCAGCGCCGGGACAGGGTATCAAAACATTCAGTACTTC. Protein sequence: CSAGTGYQNIQYF.

This clone has a single count. The chain joins TRBV5-4 to TRBJ2-5; 9 bases are a match to TRBD1. The DNA matches TRBJ2-7 better at its end, which makes the J call doubtful. Germline V gene lookup returns CDR1 SGHNT and CDR2 YYREEE (reference sequence). This CDR3 has 15 residues. As DNA, the CDR3 is TGTGCCAGCTCCGATTATCCGGACAGGGGCTACGAGCAGTACTTC. Its translation is CASSDYPDRGYEQYF.

This chain connects TRBV7-9 to TRBJ1-2; possibly TRBD1 for D (6 bases). This CDR3 is 14 amino acids long. In germline, CDR1 is SEHNR, CDR2 FQNEAQ (reference sequence). The germline V and J ends were trimmed by 7 bases and 2 bases, with 14 bases remaining between them. CDR3 sequence reads: CASTLGRGNYGYTF. In nucleotides, the CDR3 is TGTGCCAGCACCCTCGGGAGGGGGAACTATGGCTACACCTTC.

The gene calls are TRBV6-5 and TRBJ1-1, with 9 bases lining up with TRBD1. This CDR3 has 14 residues. The V gene's germline CDR1 is MNHEY and CDR2 SVGAGI. Unmatched junction bases numbered 11, after V lost 5 bases and J lost 10 bases. The DNA of the CDR3 is TGTGCCAGCAGTAGGGACGGACAGGGGCGGGGAGCTTTCTTT. Its protein product is CASSRDGQGRGAFF.

This sequence joins TRBV18 and TRBJ1-1; no clear D. Germline V CDR1 and CDR2: KGHSH, LQKENI. This CDR3 has 14 residues. V was trimmed by 2 bases and J by 1 base, leaving 8 bases between them. The CDR3 is CASSPEEGNTEAFF. The CDR3 region has the DNA TGTGCCAGCTCACCAGAGGAAGGGAACACTGAAGCTTTCTTT.

The rearrangement uses TRBV5-1 and TRBJ2-5; the D gene is possibly TRBD2 (6 bases). The end of the DNA is better explained by TRBJ2-7, so the J call may be wrong. CDR1 is SGHRS, CDR2 YFSETQ, per germline. The CDR3 has 15 amino acids. In DNA, the CDR3 is TGCGCCAGCAGCTTGGGACTAGATCCAGCAGGCGAGCAGTACTTC. Its translation is CASSLGLDPAGEQYF.

The chain recombines TRBV28 with TRBJ2-3; 7 bases match TRBD1. The germline gives CDR1 MDHEN, CDR2 SYDVKM. J gave up 0 bases and V 5 bases, and 14 bases lay outside the gene matches. CDR3 length equals 18 residues. CDR3 amino acids: CASSPLFDRDFSTDTQYF. The CDR3 DNA follows: TGTGCCAGCAGTCCCCTTTTTGACAGGGATTTTAGCACAGATACGCAGTATTTT. Variable domain in full (rest from reference TRBV28 and TRBJ2-3): DVKVTQSSRYLVKRTGEKVFLECVQDMDHENMFWYRQDPGLGLRLIYFSYDVKMKEKGDIPEGYSVSREKKERFSLILESASTNQTSMYLCASSPLFDRDFSTDTQYFGPGTRLTVL.